The T cell receptor (beta chain) under discussion was sequenced for a study of CD8+ T cells in alopecia areata. Findings and caveats of the study: Lesional scalp, notably in alopecia totalis/universalis, had clonality above that of normal scalp.

Treatment described: oral pan-JAK inhibitor, 5-10 mg twice daily. RNA extraction and reverse transcription yielded cDNA as sequencing template. Here immunoSEQ multiplex PCR was the method, and the copy in TCRdb shows in-frame clones only, minus some. Among 120,000 or so clones listed, around 60% were seen once. Remarks on this clone: Its antigen is still unknown.

CDR1 is MNHEY and CDR2 is SVGAGI in the germline V gene. V was pared by 8 bases and J by 5 bases, with 12 bases between. The CDR3 totals 12 residues. The chain uses TRBV6-5 and TRBJ2-5, with D possibly matching TRBD2 (6 bases). This sequence was found in a human donor with alopecia areata. This specimen consisted of CD4+ T cells sorted from blood, obtained at week 4, from a patient treated with tofacitinib. CDR3 loop: CASGRGRETQYF. CDR3 DNA: TGTGCCAGCGGGCGGGGCCGGGAGACCCAGTACTTC.